Below, 22 T cell receptor beta chains from the same sample are listed, as sequenced in a study of blood T cell repertoires in COVID-19. Libraries were prepared by immunoSEQ multiplex PCR; TCRdb keeps only in-frame clonotypes and omits some of them. There are roughly 400,000 clones in the sample; about 90% occur only once, and 1.7% lies in the top ten. Sample: PBMCs or T cells enriched from blood (not recorded which). These receptors came from a woman aged 25 to 45 who had recovered from COVID-19.

The rearrangement joins TRBV13 to TRBJ1-6, with D possibly TRBD1 on 6 matching bases. Per the germline V gene, CDR1 is PRHDT and CDR2 is FYEKMQ (reference sequence). Between the trimmed V and J ends, which lost 1 base and 9 bases, there was a span of 10 bases. The CDR3 consists of 14 residues. The CDR3 sequence: CASSLAGGGSPLHF. In DNA form, the CDR3 reads TGTGCCAGCAGCTTAGCTGGGGGCGGTTCACCCCTCCACTTT. Together with reference TRBV13 and TRBJ1-6, the CDR3 gives the full variable domain: AAGVIQSPRHLIKEKRETATLKCYPIPRHDTVYWYQQGPGQDPQFLISFYEKMQSDKGSIPDRFSAQQFSDYHSELNMSSLELGDSALYFCASSLAGGGSPLHFGNGTRLTVT.

The rearrangement joins TRBV30 to TRBJ1-2; TRBD1 is a possible D gene (5 bases). The CDR3 is made up of 15 amino acids. Trimming took off 3 bases at V and 4 bases at J, with 18 bases between the two ends. CDR1 and CDR2 (germline): GTSNPN, SVGIG (reference sequence). CDR3 DNA sequence: TGTGCCTGGAGAAACCAGGGAGGTGTGGTCTATGGCTACACCTTC. Amino acids: CAWRNQGGVVYGYTF. The full variable domain, in which reference TRBV30 and TRBJ1-2 provide the parts outside the CDR3, is SQTIHQWPATLVQPVGSPLSLECTVEGTSNPNLYWYRQAAGRGLQLLFYSVGIGQISSEVPQNLSASRPQDRQFILSSKKLLLSDSGFYLCAWRNQGGVVYGYTFGSGTRLTVV.

The chain joins TRBV15 to TRBJ1-2; D is undetermined. There are 14 residues in the CDR3. V was cut by 0 bases and J by 7 bases, with 12 bases left in between. Germline V gives CDR1 LNHNV, CDR2 YYDKDF (reference sequence). CDR3 protein: CATSRDSRVFGYTF. In DNA, the CDR3 is TGTGCCACCAGCAGAGATAGTAGAGTTTTTGGCTACACCTTC.

The rearrangement uses TRBV9 and TRBJ1-3, with a weak D call TRBD1 (6 bases). The V end was cut by 3 bases, the J end by 2 bases, with 12 bases between. This CDR3 has 15 amino acids. Germline V gene lookup returns CDR1 SGDLS and CDR2 YYNGEE. The CDR3, as DNA: TGTGCCAGCAGCGGACGTCCAGGGGCTGGAAACACCATATATTTT. This codes for CASSGRPGAGNTIYF.

V gene TRBV19 combines with J gene TRBJ2-3; D may be TRBD1 (5 bases). This CDR3 spans 13 amino acids. V lost 1 base and J lost 4, with 6 bases in between. Germline values: CDR1 LNHDA, CDR2 SQIVND (reference sequence). The CDR3 protein is CASSIAGPDTQYF. The CDR3 nucleotides are TGTGCCAGTAGTATAGCAGGGCCAGATACGCAGTATTTT. Together with reference TRBV19 and TRBJ2-3, the CDR3 gives the full variable domain: DGGITQSPKYLFRKEGQNVTLSCEQNLNHDAMYWYRQDPGQGLRLIYYSQIVNDFQKGDIAEGYSVSREKKESFPLTVTSAQKNPTAFYLCASSIAGPDTQYFGPGTRLTVL.

This clone has more than one count but fewer than ten. The chain combines TRBV18 with TRBJ1-1; perhaps TRBD1 as D (5 bases). Trimming took off 2 bases at V and 2 bases at J, with 18 bases between the two ends. Germline values: CDR1 KGHSH, CDR2 LQKENI. The CDR3 loop spans 17 amino acids. The CDR3 loop reads CASSPIGLGDSNTEAFF. The CDR3 region has the DNA TGTGCCAGCTCACCAATTGGGCTTGGGGACTCCAACACTGAAGCTTTCTTT.

The CDR3 DNA is TGTGCCAGCAGCTATGGAGCGGGGGGTCGAACCGGGGAGCTGTTTTTT. Its translation: CASSYGAGGRTGELFF. This chain uses TRBV7-9 with TRBJ2-2; 9 nucleotides align to TRBD2. Germline trimming cut 4 bases from V and 5 bases from J; bases unmatched to any gene: 8. Per the germline V gene, CDR1 is SEHNR and CDR2 is FQNEAQ (reference sequence). This CDR3 comprises 16 residues.

The rearrangement links TRBV2 to TRBJ2-2, with D uncertain. V shed 8 bases and J shed 4 bases, with 17 bases lying between them. There are 15 residues in the CDR3. Per germline, CDR1 SNHLY and CDR2 FYNNEI. The DNA for the CDR3 is TGTGCCAGCTATATGTCCAGAACCAGCACCGGGGAGCTGTTTTTT. It translates to CASYMSRTSTGELFF.

The chain uses TRBV7-2 and TRBJ2-7; 7 bases line up with TRBD1. The germline gives CDR1 SGHTA, CDR2 FQGNSA. Germline trimming cut 4 bases from V and 0 bases from J; bases unmatched to any gene: 6. The CDR3 length is 15 residues. Here the CDR3 reads CASSSDRANSYEQYF. CDR3 in DNA: TGTGCCAGCAGCTCTGACAGGGCGAACTCCTACGAGCAGTACTTC.

The rearrangement joins TRBV5-4 to TRBJ2-3; D perhaps matches TRBD1 (6 bases). With 3 bases removed from V and 7 bases from J, the gap between germline ends came to 15 bases. CDR3 length equals 14 residues. The germline CDR1 and CDR2 sequences are SGHNT and YYREEE (reference sequence). CDR3 nucleotides: TGTGCCAGCAGCTCAGGCCGGGACACCTATACGCAGTATTTT. Its protein is CASSSGRDTYTQYF.

This rearrangement joins TRBV11-2 to TRBJ1-2, with unresolved D. The CDR3 has 16 amino acids. V lost 5 bases to trimming and J lost 4 bases, with 20 bases between them. Per the germline V gene, CDR1 is SGHAT and CDR2 is FQNNGV. Written as DNA, the CDR3 is TGTGCCAGCAGCCGAACTGCGGGCAGGACCATCTATGGCTACACCTTC. Translation: CASSRTAGRTIYGYTF.

The chain couples TRBV6-5 to TRBJ1-5, with D maybe TRBD1 (6 bases). The CDR3 consists of 15 residues. Germline-derived CDR1 and CDR2 are MNHEY and SVGAGI. Trimming pared 2 bases from V and 7 bases from J, leaving 15 bases between. CDR3 amino acids: CASSYGGGIGQPQHF. CDR3 sequence (DNA): TGTGCCAGCAGTTACGGTGGGGGCATAGGGCAGCCCCAGCATTTT.

The V and J genes are TRBV12-5 and TRBJ1-2; 8 nucleotides match TRBD1. CDR3 size: 14 residues. From germline, CDR1 is LGHNT and CDR2 FRNRAP. V shed 1 base, J shed 7 bases, and the junction held 5 bases outside the gene matches. The CDR3 region has the DNA TGTGCTAGTGGTTTGGCAGGACAGGGAGGTGGCTACACCTTC. Its translation is CASGLAGQGGGYTF.

The V call is TRBV6-6, the J call TRBJ1-2; a possible D gene is TRBD1 (5 bases). CDR1 and CDR2 from the germline V gene are MNHNY and SVGAGI (reference sequence). The CDR3 consists of 13 residues. With 2 bases removed from V and 8 bases from J, the gap between germline ends came to 12 bases. Here the CDR3 DNA reads TGTGCCAGCAGTTACGAACAGGCGAAAGGCTACACCTTC. This sequence encodes CASSYEQAKGYTF.

The V and J genes are TRBV6-5 and TRBJ1-5; D is perhaps TRBD1 (6 bases). The V gene's germline CDR1 is MNHEY and CDR2 SVGAGI. This CDR3 has 13 residues. Trimming removed 7 bases at V and 7 bases at J, with 14 bases between. CDR3 DNA: TGTGCCAGCAATAGGGACGACAGGCAGCCCCAGCATTTT. Encoded protein: CASNRDDRQPQHF.

This chain connects TRBV10-3 to TRBJ1-1, with D tentatively TRBD1 (5 bases). The CDR3 has 15 amino acids. V lost 1 base and J 0 bases, leaving 9 bases between the germline ends. Germline values: CDR1 ENHRY, CDR2 SYGVKD. In DNA form, the CDR3 reads TGTGCCATCAGTGAGTTGGGCAGGGTGAACACTGAAGCTTTCTTT. Its translation: CAISELGRVNTEAFF.

V gene TRBV10-3 combines with J gene TRBJ1-3, with 7 bases that match TRBD1. Germline CDR1 and CDR2: ENHRY and SYGVKD. This CDR3 comprises 14 residues. Unmatched junction bases numbered 2, after V lost 6 bases and J lost 0 bases. CDR3 protein: CAIRGDSSGNTIYF. The CDR3 DNA follows: TGTGCCATCAGGGGGGACAGCTCTGGAAACACCATATATTTT.

The chain carries TRBV19 and TRBJ2-1, with D possibly being TRBD1 (5 bases). The germline V gene encodes CDR1 LNHDA and CDR2 SQIVND (reference sequence). CDR3 length equals 15 residues. V lost 4 bases to trimming and J lost 3 bases, with 13 bases between them. As DNA, the CDR3 is TGTGCCAGTAGTAGACAGAAAATTATCTACAATGAGCAGTTCTTC. As protein: CASSRQKIIYNEQFF.

The rearrangement joins TRBV10-3 to TRBJ2-3; possible D gene TRBD1, 5 bases. The CDR3 runs 15 residues. V gave up 2 bases and J gave up 0 bases, with 9 bases separating them. The germline V gene has CDR1 ENHRY and CDR2 SYGVKD. The CDR3 loop reads CAISESQGSTDTQYF. CDR3 nucleotide sequence: TGTGCCATCAGTGAGAGCCAGGGTAGCACAGATACGCAGTATTTT.

For the CDR3, the DNA is TGTGCCAGCAGCGCGGGACTAGGGAGCCAAGAGACCCAGTACTTC. This encodes CASSAGLGSQETQYF. V gene TRBV2 combines with J gene TRBJ2-5, with TRBD2 identical over 8 bases. J gave up 1 base and V 6 bases, and 7 bases lay outside the gene matches. CDR3 length: 15 residues. Germline V gene lookup returns CDR1 SNHLY and CDR2 FYNNEI.

The chain employs TRBV30 and TRBJ2-7, with unresolved D. This CDR3 comprises 11 residues. CDR1 is GTSNPN and CDR2 is SVGIG in the germline V gene (reference sequence). Trimming shortened V by 5 bases and J by 6 bases, and 11 bases separated the two germline ends. CDR3 in amino acids: CAWYTTFEQYF. The CDR3 region has the DNA TGTGCCTGGTATACTACTTTCGAGCAGTACTTC.

The rearrangement links TRBV3-1 (or the pseudogene TRBV3-2) to TRBJ2-5; D possibly corresponds to TRBD2 (7 bases). V lost 2 bases, J lost 12 bases, and 19 bases lay in between. CDR3 length equals 14 residues. Germline V gene sequence: CDR1 LGHDT, CDR2 YNNKEL (reference sequence). This chain's CDR3 is CASSQSGVGGTEYF. The CDR3 nucleotides read TGTGCCAGCAGCCAAAGCGGGGTAGGGGGAACAGAGTACTTC.